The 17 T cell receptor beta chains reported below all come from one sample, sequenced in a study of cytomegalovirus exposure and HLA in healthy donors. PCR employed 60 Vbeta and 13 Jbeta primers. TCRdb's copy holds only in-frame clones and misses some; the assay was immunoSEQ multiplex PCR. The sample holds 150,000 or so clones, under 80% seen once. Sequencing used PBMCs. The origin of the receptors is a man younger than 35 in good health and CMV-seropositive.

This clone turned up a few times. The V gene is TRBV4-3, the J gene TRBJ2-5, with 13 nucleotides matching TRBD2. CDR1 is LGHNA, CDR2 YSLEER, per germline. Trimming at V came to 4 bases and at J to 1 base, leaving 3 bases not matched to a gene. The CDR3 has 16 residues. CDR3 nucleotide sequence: TGCGCCAGCAGCCTGACTAGCGGGAGGCCCCAAGAGACCCAGTACTTC. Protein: CASSLTSGRPQETQYF.

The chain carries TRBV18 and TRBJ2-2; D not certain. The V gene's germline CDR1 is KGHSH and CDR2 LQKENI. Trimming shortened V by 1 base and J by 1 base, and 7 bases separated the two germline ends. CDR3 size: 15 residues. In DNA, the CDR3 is TGTGCCAGCTCACCACAGGCGGTGAACACCGGGGAGCTGTTTTTT. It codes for CASSPQAVNTGELFF. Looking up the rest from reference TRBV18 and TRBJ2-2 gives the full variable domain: NAGVMQNPRHLVRRRGQEARLRCSPMKGHSHVYWYRQLPEEGLKFMVYLQKENIIDESGMPKERFSAEFPKEGPSILRIQQVVRGDSAAYFCASSPQAVNTGELFFGEGSRLTVL.

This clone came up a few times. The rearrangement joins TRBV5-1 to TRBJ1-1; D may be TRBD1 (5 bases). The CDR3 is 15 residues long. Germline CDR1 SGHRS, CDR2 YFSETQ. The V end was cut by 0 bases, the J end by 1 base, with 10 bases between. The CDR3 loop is CASSLEGARNTEAFF. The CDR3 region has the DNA TGCGCCAGCAGCTTGGAAGGGGCCAGGAACACTGAAGCTTTCTTT.

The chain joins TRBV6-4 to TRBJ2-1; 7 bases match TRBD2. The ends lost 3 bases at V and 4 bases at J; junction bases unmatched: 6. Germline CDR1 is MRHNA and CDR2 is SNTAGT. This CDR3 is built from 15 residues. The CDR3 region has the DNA TGTGCCAGCAGTGAGGAACTAGCGTCGTACAATGAGCAGTTCTTC. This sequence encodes CASSEELASYNEQFF.

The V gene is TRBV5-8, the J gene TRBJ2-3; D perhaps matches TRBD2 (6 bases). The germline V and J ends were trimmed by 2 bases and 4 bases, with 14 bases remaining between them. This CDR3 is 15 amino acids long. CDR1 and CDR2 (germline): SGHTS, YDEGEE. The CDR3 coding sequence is TGTGCCAGCAGCTTACTCTTGGGACTCCCAGATACGCAGTATTTT. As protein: CASSLLLGLPDTQYF.

This CDR3 reads CASSLGDRGISTYGYTF. The CDR3, as DNA: TGCGCCAGCAGCTTGGGCGACAGGGGGATTTCTACCTATGGCTACACCTTC. The gene calls are TRBV5-1 and TRBJ1-2, with 9 bases identical to TRBD1. Per germline, CDR1 SGHRS and CDR2 YFSETQ. The CDR3 is made up of 17 amino acids. The J segment lost 4 bases and the V segment lost 0 bases, leaving 10 bases of the junction unmatched.

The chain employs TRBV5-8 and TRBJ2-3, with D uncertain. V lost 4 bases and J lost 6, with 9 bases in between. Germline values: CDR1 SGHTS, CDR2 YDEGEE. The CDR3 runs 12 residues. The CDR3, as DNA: TGTGCCAGCAGCGCGAGTTTCGATACGCAGTATTTT. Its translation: CASSASFDTQYF.

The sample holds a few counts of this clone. DNA for the CDR3: TGTGCCAGCATTGGGGAGGGGTTCGCCTACGAGCAGTACTTC. The encoded protein is CASIGEGFAYEQYF. J is TRBJ2-7 and V is TRBV28; 7 positions match TRBD2. The CDR3 sequence is 14 residues long. The germline V gene has CDR1 MDHEN and CDR2 SYDVKM. V lost 7 bases to trimming and J lost 2 bases; unmatched junction nucleotides: 8.

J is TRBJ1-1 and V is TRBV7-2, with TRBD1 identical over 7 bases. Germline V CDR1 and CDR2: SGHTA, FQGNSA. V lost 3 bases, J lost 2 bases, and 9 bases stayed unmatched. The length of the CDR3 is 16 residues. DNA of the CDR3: TGTGCCAGCAGCTTTTTGTCGACAGGGAAAAACACTGAAGCTTTCTTT. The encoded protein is CASSFLSTGKNTEAFF.

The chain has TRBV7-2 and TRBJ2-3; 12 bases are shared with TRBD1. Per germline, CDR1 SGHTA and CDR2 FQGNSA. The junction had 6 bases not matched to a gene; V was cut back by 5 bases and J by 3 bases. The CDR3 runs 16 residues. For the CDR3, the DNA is TGTGCCAGCAGCCAGGGGACAGGGGGCATGACAGATACGCAGTATTTT. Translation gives CASSQGTGGMTDTQYF.

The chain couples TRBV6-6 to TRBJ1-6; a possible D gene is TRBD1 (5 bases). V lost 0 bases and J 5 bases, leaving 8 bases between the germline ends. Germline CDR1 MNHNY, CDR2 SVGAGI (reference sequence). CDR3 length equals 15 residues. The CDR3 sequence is CASSYSGGDNSPLHF. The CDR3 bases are TGTGCCAGCAGTTACTCGGGGGGGGATAATTCACCCCTCCACTTT.

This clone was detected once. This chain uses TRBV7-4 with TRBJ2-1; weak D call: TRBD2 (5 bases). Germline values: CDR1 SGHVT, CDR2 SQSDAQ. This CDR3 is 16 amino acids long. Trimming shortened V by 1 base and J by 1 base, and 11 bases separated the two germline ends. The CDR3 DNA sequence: TGTGCCAGCAGCTTAGTGATGGAGGTTTCCTACAATGAGCAGTTCTTC. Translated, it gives CASSLVMEVSYNEQFF. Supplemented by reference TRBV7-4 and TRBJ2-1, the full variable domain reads GAGVSQSPRYKVAKRGRDVALRCDSISGHVTLYWYRQTLGQGSEVLTYSQSDAQRDKSGRPSGRFSAERPERSVSTLKIQRTEQGDSAVYLCASSLVMEVSYNEQFFGPGTRLTVL.

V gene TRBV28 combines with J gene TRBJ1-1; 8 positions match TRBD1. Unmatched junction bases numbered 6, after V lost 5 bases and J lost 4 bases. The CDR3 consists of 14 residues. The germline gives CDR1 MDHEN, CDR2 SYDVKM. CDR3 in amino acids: CASSRTGFGTEAFF. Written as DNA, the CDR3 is TGTGCCAGCAGTAGGACAGGGTTCGGCACTGAAGCTTTCTTT.

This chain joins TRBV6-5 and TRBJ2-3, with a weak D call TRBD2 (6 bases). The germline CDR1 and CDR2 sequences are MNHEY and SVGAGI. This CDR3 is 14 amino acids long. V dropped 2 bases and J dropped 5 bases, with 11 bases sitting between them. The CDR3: CASSYGGRGDTQYF. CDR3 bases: TGTGCCAGCAGTTACGGGGGGAGAGGAGATACGCAGTATTTT.

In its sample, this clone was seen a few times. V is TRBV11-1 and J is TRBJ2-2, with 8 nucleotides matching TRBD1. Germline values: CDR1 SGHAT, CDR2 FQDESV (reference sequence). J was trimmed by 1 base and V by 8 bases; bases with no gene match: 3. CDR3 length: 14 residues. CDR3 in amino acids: CASAGTGNTGELFF. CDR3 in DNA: TGTGCCAGCGCCGGGACAGGGAACACCGGGGAGCTGTTTTTT.

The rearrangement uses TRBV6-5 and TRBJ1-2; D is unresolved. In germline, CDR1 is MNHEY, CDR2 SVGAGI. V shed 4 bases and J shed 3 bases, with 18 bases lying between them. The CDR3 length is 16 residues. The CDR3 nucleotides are TGTGCCAGCAGTTCCTACCCACGCGTCTTCGACTATGGCTACACCTTC. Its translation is CASSSYPRVFDYGYTF.

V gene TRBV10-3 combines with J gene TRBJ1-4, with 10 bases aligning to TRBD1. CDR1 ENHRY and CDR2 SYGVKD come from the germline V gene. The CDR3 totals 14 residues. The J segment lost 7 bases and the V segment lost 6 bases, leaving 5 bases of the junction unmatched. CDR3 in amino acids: CAISQTGGVEKLFF. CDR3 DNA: TGTGCCATCAGCCAGACAGGGGGCGTTGAAAAACTGTTTTTT.